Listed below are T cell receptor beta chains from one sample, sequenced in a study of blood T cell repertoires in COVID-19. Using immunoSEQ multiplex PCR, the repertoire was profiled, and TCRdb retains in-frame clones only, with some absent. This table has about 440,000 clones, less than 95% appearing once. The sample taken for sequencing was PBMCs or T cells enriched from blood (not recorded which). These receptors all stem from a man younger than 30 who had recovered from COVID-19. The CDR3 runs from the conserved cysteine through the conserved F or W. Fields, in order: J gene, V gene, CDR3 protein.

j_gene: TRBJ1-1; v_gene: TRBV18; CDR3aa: CASSQQGINTEAFF
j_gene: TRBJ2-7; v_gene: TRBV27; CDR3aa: CASSSMTDYEQYF
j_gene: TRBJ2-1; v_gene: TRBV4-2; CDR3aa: CASSQGLAVYNEQFF
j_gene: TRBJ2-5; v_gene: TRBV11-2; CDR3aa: CASSLNGVKETQYF
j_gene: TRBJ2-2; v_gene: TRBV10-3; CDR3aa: CAHGVPNTGELFF
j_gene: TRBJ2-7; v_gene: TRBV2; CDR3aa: CASSSDSHYEQYF
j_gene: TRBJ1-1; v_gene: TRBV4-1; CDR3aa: CASSQGHTDGNTEAFF
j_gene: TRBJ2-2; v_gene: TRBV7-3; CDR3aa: CASSLSSGAGELFF
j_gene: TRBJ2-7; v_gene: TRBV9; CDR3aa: CASSVGQGMSSYEQYF
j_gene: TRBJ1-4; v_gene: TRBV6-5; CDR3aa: CASARQGNEKLFF
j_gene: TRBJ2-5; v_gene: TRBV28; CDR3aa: CASSFLSGRASIQGGETQYF
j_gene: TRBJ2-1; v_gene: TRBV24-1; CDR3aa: CATSDPNSGEQFF
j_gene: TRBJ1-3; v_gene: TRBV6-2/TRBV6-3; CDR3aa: CASSKPGQVPSGNTIYF
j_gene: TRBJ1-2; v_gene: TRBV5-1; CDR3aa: CASSFRTGDGYTF
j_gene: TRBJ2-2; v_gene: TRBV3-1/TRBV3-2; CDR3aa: CASSPRTGIGELFF
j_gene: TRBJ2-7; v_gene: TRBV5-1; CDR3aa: CASRQGSTYEQYF
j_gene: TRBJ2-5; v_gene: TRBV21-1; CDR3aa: CASSQRKDFLQETQYF
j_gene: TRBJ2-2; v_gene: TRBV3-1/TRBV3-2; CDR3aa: CASSQRTSRNTGELFF
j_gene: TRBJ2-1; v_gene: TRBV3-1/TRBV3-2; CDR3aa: CASSQGGRTRQLRADEQFF
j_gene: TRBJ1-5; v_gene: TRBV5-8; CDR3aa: CASSLFGGGGQPQHF
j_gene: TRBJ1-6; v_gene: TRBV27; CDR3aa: CASSLTAGGPSSYNSPLHF
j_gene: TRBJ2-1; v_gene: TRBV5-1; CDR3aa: CASSPGTSVYNEQFF
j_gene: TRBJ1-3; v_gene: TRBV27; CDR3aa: CASSLGGTGNTIYF
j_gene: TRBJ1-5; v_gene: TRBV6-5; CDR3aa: CASSRGSNQPQHF
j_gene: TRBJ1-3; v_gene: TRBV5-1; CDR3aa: CASSLAGVRSGNTIYF
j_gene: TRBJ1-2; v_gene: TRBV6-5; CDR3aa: CASSYSDGLVGYTF
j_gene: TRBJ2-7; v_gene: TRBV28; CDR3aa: CASSLTGQTYEQYF
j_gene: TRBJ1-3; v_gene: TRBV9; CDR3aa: CASSVAGHTSSGNTIYF
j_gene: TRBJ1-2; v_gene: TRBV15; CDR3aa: CATSRDYQGGGYTF
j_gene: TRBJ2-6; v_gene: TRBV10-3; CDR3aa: CAISGSSGANVLTF
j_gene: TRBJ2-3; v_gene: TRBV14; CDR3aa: CASSQVRSGLAGRDTQYF
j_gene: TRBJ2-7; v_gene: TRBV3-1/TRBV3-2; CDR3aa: CASRASATYEQYF
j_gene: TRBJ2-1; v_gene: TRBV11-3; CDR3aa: CASSSDRWNEQFF
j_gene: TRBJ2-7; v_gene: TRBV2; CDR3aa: CASRRDSTYEQYF
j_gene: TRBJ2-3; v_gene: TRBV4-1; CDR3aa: CASSQGVAGDFTQYF
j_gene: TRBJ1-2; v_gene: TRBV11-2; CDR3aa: CASSLGGRVYTF
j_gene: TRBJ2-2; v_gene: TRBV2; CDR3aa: CASSDTGVLFF
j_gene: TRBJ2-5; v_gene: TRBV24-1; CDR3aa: CATSRQGAGETQYF
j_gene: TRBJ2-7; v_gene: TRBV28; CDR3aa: CASRRAGERYEQYF
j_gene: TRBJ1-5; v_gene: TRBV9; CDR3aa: CASSLTGFQPQHF
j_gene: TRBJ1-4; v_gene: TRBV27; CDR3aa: CASSLLATNEKLFF
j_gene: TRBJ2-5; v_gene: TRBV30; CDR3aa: CAWGPGLAQETQYF
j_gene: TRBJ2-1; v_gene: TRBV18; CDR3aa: CASSPPSRGGNNEQFF
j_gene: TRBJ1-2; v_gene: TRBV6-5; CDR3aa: CASSRATGGDGYTF
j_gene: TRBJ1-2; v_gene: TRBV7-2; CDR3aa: CASSLVPGMDGYTF
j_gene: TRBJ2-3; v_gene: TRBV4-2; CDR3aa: CASSQDWAVSTDTQYF
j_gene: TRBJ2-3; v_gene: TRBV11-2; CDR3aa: CASSLMWGVATDTQYF
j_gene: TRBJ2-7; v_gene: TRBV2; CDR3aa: CASSERLDYSYEQYF
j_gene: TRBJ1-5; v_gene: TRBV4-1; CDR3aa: CASRVRGDSNQPQHF
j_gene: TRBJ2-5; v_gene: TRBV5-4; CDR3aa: CASSFPGLAGGGETQYF
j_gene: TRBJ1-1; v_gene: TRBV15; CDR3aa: CATSREAGMNTEAFF
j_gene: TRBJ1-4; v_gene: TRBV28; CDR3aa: CASSLQGANEKLFF
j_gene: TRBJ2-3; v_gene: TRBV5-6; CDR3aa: CASSRDRVADTQYF
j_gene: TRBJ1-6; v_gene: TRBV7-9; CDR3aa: CASSQGGDSPLHF
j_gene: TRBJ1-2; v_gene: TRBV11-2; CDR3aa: CASSLVGQGGGYTF